This T cell receptor beta chain was identified in a study of blood T cell repertoires in COVID-19. About the research overall: The samples span acute and convalescent COVID-19 from the United States, Italy and Spain. The analysed material was cDNA or gDNA that came from T cells, B-cell-depleted T cells, or PBMCs.

V dropped 0 bases and J dropped 2; count of bases not matched to a gene: 4. The CDR3 is 15 amino acids. Germline assignment: CDR1 SGHRS and CDR2 YFSETQ. Seattle enrolled patients during active infection and tracked them longitudinally. Assay used: immunoSEQ multiplex PCR; TCRdb lists only in-frame clones, some missing. The sample lists roughly 160,000 clones, around nine tenths occurring once. The rearrangement links TRBV5-1 to TRBJ1-1, with TRBD1 matching 7 bases. This receptor was taken from a man aged 55 to 70 with COVID-19, enrolled during active disease. Specimen: peripheral blood. The CDR3 DNA is TGCGCCAGCAGCTTGGCCGGACAGGTAAACACTGAAGCTTTCTTT. Residues: CASSLAGQVNTEAFF.